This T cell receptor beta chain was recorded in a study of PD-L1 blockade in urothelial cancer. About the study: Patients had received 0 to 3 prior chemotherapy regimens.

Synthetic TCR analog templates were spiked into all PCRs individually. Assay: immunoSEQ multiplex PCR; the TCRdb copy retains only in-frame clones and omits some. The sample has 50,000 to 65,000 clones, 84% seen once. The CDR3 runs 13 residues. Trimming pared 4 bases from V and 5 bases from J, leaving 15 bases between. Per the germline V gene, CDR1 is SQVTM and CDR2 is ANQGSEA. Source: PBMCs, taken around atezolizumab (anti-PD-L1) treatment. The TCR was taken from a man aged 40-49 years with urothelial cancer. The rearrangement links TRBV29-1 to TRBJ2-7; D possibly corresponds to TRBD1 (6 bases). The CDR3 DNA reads TGCAGCGTTGTGGGCAGGGGCATACACGAGCAGTACTTC. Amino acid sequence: CSVVGRGIHEQYF.